This TCR beta chain is drawn from a study of shared clonotypes between healthy human individuals. This clone appeared once. The antigen remains unidentified. This CDR3 comprises 15 residues. The germline V gene has CDR1 MNHEY and CDR2 SMNVEV (reference sequence). V was pared by 3 bases and J by 3 bases, with 15 bases between. Study-wide findings and caveats: Though the depth was large, rarefaction showed that sorted-subset sequencing was incomplete. Of the naive CD4 clonotypes, roughly 5.2% were shared across a handful of donors.

In the CD4+ fraction, cells were divided into CD45RA+ naive and CD45RA-negative memory subsets. TCRdb's table, derived via immunoSEQ multiplex PCR, lists solely in-frame clones and lacks some. The sample includes roughly 1.5 million clones, approximately 98% seen only once; the top ten take roughly 0.4%. The chain uses TRBV27 and TRBJ2-7; D is possibly TRBD2 (5 bases). The specimen was naive CD4+ T cells sorted from blood. Subset reported: CD45RA+ positively selected. The clonotype was recovered from a man aged 25 to 40 in good health. CDR3 DNA: TGTGCCAGCAGTTTCGGGGTAGGCAGTCGCTACGAGCAGTACTTC. It yields the protein CASSFGVGSRYEQYF.